The clone carrying this T cell receptor (beta chain) has just one count. Antigen unknown. Between the trimmed V and J ends, which lost 0 bases and 0 bases, there was a span of 10 bases. The CDR3 has 16 residues. Looked up from germline, CDR1 is SGHNT and CDR2 is YYREEE (reference sequence). This record belongs to a study of cytomegalovirus exposure and HLA in healthy donors. Study-level results: The authors excluded some V segments, including TRBV6-2 and TRBV6-3, as indistinguishable.

13 Jbeta primers and 60 Vbeta primers were used for the PCR. Measured with immunoSEQ multiplex PCR; TCRdb has only the in-frame clones, and not every one. The sample has about 130,000 clones; around two thirds are singletons. The sequencing input was PBMCs. The chain links TRBV5-4 to TRBJ2-4, with unresolved D. The TCR sequence derives from a man aged 18-30 years in good health and CMV-seropositive. As DNA, the CDR3 is TGTGCCAGCAGCTTGGCGTCAGAGGTAGCCAAAAACATTCAGTACTTC. Its protein product is CASSLASEVAKNIQYF.